Following are 23 T cell receptor beta chains from one sample sequenced in a study of T cells after yellow fever vaccination. TCRdb used MiXCR to reprocess the 5' RACE reads, holding one entry per CDR3 protein. This table holds some 350,000 distinct CDR3 sequences, around a tenth found once. The material was PBMCs, obtained on the day of the first yellow fever vaccination. These receptors were obtained from a young man who received the YFV17D yellow fever vaccine.

The chain combines TRBV29-1 with TRBJ1-4, with unresolved D. Trimming left V 7 bases short and J 4 bases short, with 13 bases between. The CDR3 is made up of 13 amino acids. The germline V gene has CDR1 SQVTM and CDR2 ANQGSEA. The CDR3 DNA reads TGCAGCGCCGACGGCCCGGGTAATGAAAAACTGTTTTTT. It specifies CSADGPGNEKLFF.

This clonotype came up a few times. The V call is TRBV5-1, the J call TRBJ2-2, with D possibly TRBD1 on 6 matching bases. The CDR3 sequence is 14 residues long. Germline V gene data show CDR1 as SGHRS and CDR2 as YFSETQ. Deletions cut 3 bases from V and 2 bases from J, with 8 bases between. The DNA for the CDR3 is TGCGCCAGCAGCTCACAGGGTAACACCGGGGAGCTGTTTTTT. Translated, it gives CASSSQGNTGELFF.

This clonotype was seen a few times. This sequence joins TRBV6-4 and TRBJ2-1; D unclear. V lost 6 bases and J lost 5, with 8 bases in between. Germline CDR1 MRHNA, CDR2 SNTAGT. The CDR3 consists of 12 residues. The CDR3 is CASRGNDNEQFF. Written as DNA, the CDR3 is TGTGCCAGCAGGGGCAATGACAATGAGCAGTTCTTC.

The table lists this clonotype with a few counts. The gene calls are TRBV6-5 and TRBJ1-6, with a possible D match to TRBD1 (6 bases). This CDR3 is built from 15 residues. V lost 6 bases and J lost 6, with 15 bases in between. The germline V gene encodes CDR1 MNHEY and CDR2 SVGAGI. CDR3 loop: CASSVGGGVNSPLHF. The CDR3 DNA reads as TGTGCCAGCAGCGTAGGGGGGGGAGTTAATTCACCCCTCCACTTT.

V is TRBV27 and J is TRBJ2-7; D uncertain. V lost 4 bases and J lost 2, with 9 bases in between. From germline, CDR1 is MNHEY and CDR2 SMNVEV (reference sequence). CDR3 length: 13 residues. In DNA, the CDR3 is TGTGCCAGCAGTTATGGGCGCACCTACGAGCAGTACTTC. This gives the protein CASSYGRTYEQYF.

This clonotype has only a few counts. J is TRBJ2-5 and V is TRBV9; D call uncertain. This CDR3 contains 14 residues. Between the trimmed V and J ends, which lost 0 bases and 5 bases, there was a span of 11 bases. The germline gives CDR1 SGDLS, CDR2 YYNGEE. The CDR3 loop is CASSVGSLPETQYF. CDR3 DNA sequence: TGTGCCAGCAGCGTAGGTTCCCTTCCGGAGACCCAGTACTTC.

The V and J genes are TRBV2 and TRBJ1-5; 7 bases are a match to TRBD1. With V trimmed by 4 bases and J by 0 bases, 6 bases remained unmatched. The CDR3 consists of 16 residues. Germline CDR1 reads SNHLY; CDR2 reads FYNNEI. CDR3 loop: CASSGGGAYSNQPQHF. The DNA of the CDR3 is TGTGCCAGCAGTGGAGGGGGCGCCTATAGCAATCAGCCCCAGCATTTT.

This clonotype appeared many times. Mismatch with germline at one junction end may stem from a read error. The chain is built from TRBV12-3 or TRBV12-4 and TRBJ2-5, with a weak D call TRBD2 (6 bases). The CDR3 covers 13 residues. DNA of the CDR3: TGTGCGAGCACGTCTAGCGCGAAAGAGACCCAGTACTTC. Protein: CASTSSAKETQYF.

The table lists this clonotype with many counts. CDR3 DNA: TGTGCCAGCAGCCAAGGGACTAGCGTTCAGGAGACCCAGTACTTC. Encoded protein: CASSQGTSVQETQYF. This chain connects TRBV4-2 to TRBJ2-5; 9 positions match TRBD2. Unmatched junction bases numbered 5, after V lost 1 base and J lost 5 bases. There are 15 residues in the CDR3. CDR1 and CDR2 from the germline V gene are LGHNA and YNFKEQ.

This clonotype was counted only a few times. The chain joins TRBV27 to TRBJ1-2, with TRBD1 identical over 11 bases. Per germline, CDR1 MNHEY and CDR2 SMNVEV (reference sequence). CDR3 length: 15 amino acids. V trimming: 5 bases; J trimming: 5 bases; junction bases outside the gene matches: 7. CDR3 amino acids: CASSTLGTGGYGYTF. The CDR3 nucleotides read TGTGCCAGCAGTACCCTAGGGACAGGGGGGTATGGCTACACCTTC.

The chain links TRBV29-1 to TRBJ2-5; TRBD1 or TRBD2 may be the D gene (6 bases each). Germline values: CDR1 SQVTM, CDR2 ANQGSEA. The CDR3 totals 15 residues. Trimming cost V 1 base and J 5 bases, with 17 bases left between them. CDR3 residues: CSVEGGAVARETQYF. CDR3 bases: TGCAGCGTTGAAGGGGGGGCGGTGGCTCGGGAGACCCAGTACTTC. Full variable domain (remainder filled in from reference TRBV29-1 and TRBJ2-5): SAVISQKPSRDICQRGTSLTIQCQVDSQVTMMFWYRQQPGQSLTLIATANQGSEATYESGFVIDKFPISRPNLTFSTLTVSNMSPEDSSIYLCSVEGGAVARETQYFGPGTRLLVL.

Only a few counts were recorded for this clonotype. V usage is TRBV6-2 or TRBV6-3 and J usage is TRBJ2-4; D gene unclear. CDR1 and CDR2 (germline): MNHEY, SVGEGT. The length of the CDR3 is 12 residues. Trimming removed 10 bases from V and 3 bases from J, with 10 bases in between. DNA for the CDR3: TGTGCCATATCGACCGGCAAAAACATTCAGTACTTC. This gives the protein CAISTGKNIQYF.

This clonotype has just a few counts. The chain recombines TRBV12-3 or TRBV12-4 with TRBJ2-7, with TRBD2 as a possible D gene (6 bases). The CDR3 has 16 amino acids. The ends were cut back, 4 bases at V and 4 bases at J, with 20 bases in the middle. CDR3 sequence: CASSYGSVTAGYEQYV. The CDR3 bases are TGTGCCAGCAGTTATGGTTCGGTTACCGCGGGGTACGAGCAGTACGTC.

The V call is TRBV2, the J call TRBJ2-1; unclear D gene. This CDR3 spans 12 amino acids. CDR1 is SNHLY and CDR2 is FYNNEI in the germline V gene. V lost 5 bases to trimming and J lost 12 bases, with 14 bases between them. The CDR3 spells CASSPTGLGQFF. The DNA for the CDR3 is TGTGCCAGCAGTCCGACTGGCCTGGGGCAGTTCTTC.

There are many counts of this clonotype. The rearrangement uses TRBV7-2 and TRBJ2-3, with TRBD1 identical over 9 bases. Germline trimming cut 4 bases from V and 3 bases from J; bases unmatched to any gene: 5. The germline V gene encodes CDR1 SGHTA and CDR2 FQGNSA. The CDR3 has 15 amino acids. CDR3 DNA: TGTGCCAGCAGCTCCCGACAGGGGGGTACAGATACGCAGTATTTT. Translation gives CASSSRQGGTDTQYF.

This chain connects TRBV7-2 to TRBJ1-1, with 7 positions matching TRBD1. The V segment lost 8 bases and the J segment 6 bases; nucleotides outside the gene matches: 18. This CDR3 is 16 amino acids long. The germline V gene has CDR1 SGHTA and CDR2 FQGNSA. The CDR3 protein is CASGLIGGRVSAEAFF. DNA of the CDR3: TGTGCCAGCGGTCTGATAGGGGGCCGGGTGAGTGCTGAAGCTTTCTTT. Together with reference TRBV7-2 and TRBJ1-1, the CDR3 gives the full variable domain: GAGVSQSPSNKVTEKGKDVELRCDPISGHTALYWYRQSLGQGLEFLIYFQGNSAPDKSGLPSDRFSAERTGGSVSTLTIQRTQQEDSAVYLCASGLIGGRVSAEAFFGQGTRLTVV.

The rearrangement uses TRBV4-2 and TRBJ2-1; the match to TRBD1 covers 9 bases. J lost 7 bases, V lost 4 bases, and 5 bases had no gene match. The CDR3 totals 14 residues. The germline V gene encodes CDR1 LGHNA and CDR2 YNFKEQ. The CDR3 coding sequence is TGTGCCAGCAGCCGGACAGGGGTAGGGAATGAGCAGTTCTTC. Amino acid sequence: CASSRTGVGNEQFF.

V usage is TRBV6-5 and J usage is TRBJ1-5, with 10 bases aligning to TRBD1. The CDR3 covers 14 residues. The germline CDR1 and CDR2 sequences are MNHEY and SVGAGI. The V and J ends lost 7 bases and 5 bases, in that order; junction bases with no gene match: 5. This CDR3 reads CASKPGTGDQPQHF. CDR3 coding DNA: TGTGCCAGCAAACCCGGGACAGGGGATCAGCCCCAGCATTTT.

The chain links TRBV9 to TRBJ1-2; TRBD1 is a possible D gene (6 bases). The ends were cut back, 3 bases at V and 7 bases at J, with 16 bases in the middle. The germline V gene has CDR1 SGDLS and CDR2 YYNGEE. The CDR3 length is 14 residues. The CDR3: CASSARPTGSGYTF. As DNA, the CDR3 is TGTGCCAGCAGCGCCAGACCAACAGGGAGTGGCTACACCTTC.

This clonotype has only a few counts. The chain links TRBV10-3 to TRBJ1-2; 9 nucleotides match TRBD1. This CDR3 spans 14 amino acids. After removal of 3 bases from V and 8 bases from J, the junction contained 7 bases not matched to a gene. The germline V gene has CDR1 ENHRY and CDR2 SYGVKD. CDR3 DNA: TGTGCCATCAGTGAACTTACAGGGGGCGTCGGCTACACCTTC. It is translated as CAISELTGGVGYTF.

This clonotype showed up just a few times. This CDR3 is CASRGLVGEQFF. CDR3 nucleotides: TGTGCCAGCAGGGGACTAGTGGGGGAGCAGTTCTTC. The gene calls are TRBV6-5 and TRBJ2-1; 8 bases map to TRBD2. The CDR3 covers 12 residues. J lost 10 bases, V lost 6 bases, and 5 bases had no gene match. The germline CDR1 and CDR2 sequences are MNHEY and SVGAGI.

This clonotype was seen many times. The J gene is TRBJ2-7, the V gene TRBV12-3 or TRBV12-4; D may be TRBD2 (6 bases). The CDR3 has 14 residues. The ends were cut back, 7 bases at V and 5 bases at J, with 18 bases in the middle. For the CDR3, the DNA is TGTGCCAGCACGCCCATGGGGGGAATCCACGAGCAGTACTTC. Its translation is CASTPMGGIHEQYF.

This clonotype came up a few times. V is TRBV7-6 and J is TRBJ2-1, with 8 bases aligning to TRBD2. CDR3 size: 14 residues. The germline CDR1 and CDR2 sequences are SGHVS and FNYEAQ. V gave up 3 bases and J gave up 5 bases; unmatched junction bases: 3. The CDR3 DNA reads as TGTGCCAGCAGCTTCAGCGGGGGTAACAATGAGCAGTTCTTC. Protein: CASSFSGGNNEQFF.